Presented here are 23 T cell receptor beta chains from one specimen sequenced in a study of B cell selection in AIRE deficiency. TCRdb's table, derived via immunoSEQ multiplex PCR, lists solely in-frame clones and lacks some. Here the sample spans 20,000 to 25,000 clones, around 93% being singletons. The regulatory T cell sort gate was CD4+CD25hiCD127low/negative. Sequencing was done on a sample of Tregs sorted from PBMCs. All receptors come from a human donor with AIRE deficiency.

The count of this clone is one. CDR3 in DNA: TGTGCCAGTACCACGCACGGAGGGGTTGGTAATCAGCCCCAGCATTTT. It is translated as CASTTHGGVGNQPQHF. The chain carries TRBV19 and TRBJ1-5; possible D gene TRBD1, 5 bases. This CDR3 is built from 16 residues. CDR1 and CDR2 from the germline V gene are LNHDA and SQIVND (reference sequence). Trimming removed 7 bases at V and 4 bases at J, with 20 bases between. The variable domain in full, completed from reference TRBV19 and TRBJ1-5, reads DGGITQSPKYLFRKEGQNVTLSCEQNLNHDAMYWYRQDPGQGLRLIYYSQIVNDFQKGDIAEGYSVSREKKESFPLTVTSAQKNPTAFYLCASTTHGGVGNQPQHFGDGTRLSIL.

The rearrangement joins TRBV29-1 to TRBJ1-1, with 7 bases matching TRBD1. Germline V gives CDR1 SQVTM, CDR2 ANQGSEA. The CDR3 is made up of 13 amino acids. J gave up 4 bases and V 4 bases, and 6 bases lay outside the gene matches. CDR3 region: CSVARGQVTEAFF. The DNA of the CDR3 is TGCAGCGTTGCGAGGGGGCAGGTCACTGAAGCTTTCTTT.

The chain links TRBV5-4 to TRBJ2-3, with D possibly called TRBD1 or TRBD2 (5 bases each). Germline lookup yields CDR1 SGHNT and CDR2 YYREEE (reference sequence). V was clipped by 7 bases and J by 1 base, with 16 bases between them. This CDR3 has 15 residues. The DNA of the CDR3 is TGTGCCAGCTCATTCAACTTGGGACGCACAGATACGCAGTATTTT. It specifies CASSFNLGRTDTQYF.

This clone was observed a few times. This sequence joins TRBV11-3 and TRBJ2-1; TRBD2 matches at 10 bases. Germline V CDR1 and CDR2: SGHNT, YENEEA. The CDR3 length is 19 residues. Trimming removed 1 base from V and 3 bases from J; junction bases left unmatched: 12. The CDR3 nucleotides are TGTGCCAGCAGCTTAGGGCTAGCGGGAGACCATCGAGGCTACAATGAGCAGTTCTTC. This encodes CASSLGLAGDHRGYNEQFF. Drawing the rest from reference TRBV11-3 and TRBJ2-1, the complete variable domain is EAGVVQSPRYKIIEKKQPVAFWCNPISGHNTLYWYLQNLGQGPELLIRYENEEAVDDSQLPKDRFSAERLKGVDSTLKIQPAELGDSAVYLCASSLGLAGDHRGYNEQFFGPGTRLTVL.

This chain uses TRBV27 with TRBJ2-1; D gene unclear. This CDR3 comprises 15 residues. Trimming removed 2 bases at V and 0 bases at J, with 8 bases between. The V gene's germline CDR1 is MNHEY and CDR2 SMNVEV (reference sequence). CDR3 loop: CASSLRRSSYNEQFF. In DNA form, the CDR3 reads TGTGCCAGCAGTTTAAGGCGGAGCTCCTACAATGAGCAGTTCTTC.

In this sample, this clone turned up once. This sequence joins TRBV28 and TRBJ2-7; D possibly uses TRBD1 or TRBD2 (5 bases each). In germline, CDR1 is MDHEN, CDR2 SYDVKM. V was trimmed by 6 bases and J by 1 base, leaving 16 bases between them. The CDR3 totals 15 residues. The CDR3 sequence is CASSSPGRTSYEQYF. Here the CDR3 DNA reads TGTGCCAGCAGCTCTCCGGGACGGACTTCCTACGAGCAGTACTTC.

The CDR3 DNA is TGTGCCAGCAGCCAAGTACAGCTCTTAGAATACAATGAGCAGTTCTTC. This translates into CASSQVQLLEYNEQFF. The rearrangement links TRBV4-2 to TRBJ2-1; no reliable D call. Germline lookup yields CDR1 LGHNA and CDR2 YNFKEQ. This CDR3 is 16 amino acids long. Trimming took off 1 base at V and 4 bases at J, with 14 bases between the two ends.

The chain joins TRBV9 to TRBJ2-1; TRBD1 matches at 7 bases. This CDR3 is 16 amino acids long. In germline, CDR1 is SGDLS, CDR2 YYNGEE. The junction had 10 bases not matched to a gene; V was cut back by 3 bases and J by 4 bases. CDR3 sequence: CASSGDLGDRYNEQFF. In DNA, the CDR3 is TGTGCCAGCAGCGGAGACCTAGGGGACAGATACAATGAGCAGTTCTTC. The whole variable domain, remainder taken from reference TRBV9 and TRBJ2-1, is DSGVTQTPKHLITATGQRVTLRCSPRSGDLSVYWYQQSLDQGLQFLIQYYNGEERAKGNILERFSAQQFPDLHSELNLSSLELGDSALYFCASSGDLGDRYNEQFFGPGTRLTVL.

The chain employs TRBV28 and TRBJ1-1; D is uncertain. There are 12 residues in the CDR3. Germline V gene lookup returns CDR1 MDHEN and CDR2 SYDVKM. The V and J ends lost 10 bases and 0 bases respectively, with 9 bases between them. The CDR3 here is CATRELNTEAFF. CDR3 coding DNA: TGTGCCACCCGGGAGCTGAACACTGAAGCTTTCTTT. Based on the CDR3 plus reference TRBV28 and TRBJ1-1, the full variable domain is DVKVTQSSRYLVKRTGEKVFLECVQDMDHENMFWYRQDPGLGLRLIYFSYDVKMKEKGDIPEGYSVSREKKERFSLILESASTNQTSMYLCATRELNTEAFFGQGTRLTVV.

The sample holds one count of this clone. The rearrangement uses TRBV25-1 and TRBJ1-5; D is unclear. CDR1 and CDR2 (germline): MGHDK, SYGVNS. The V gene lost 1 base and the J gene lost 4 bases, with 14 bases spanning the gap. The CDR3 loop spans 16 amino acids. The CDR3 coding sequence is TGTGCCAGCAGTGAATCGGTTGCACCTCGGAATCAGCCCCAGCATTTT. It is translated as CASSESVAPRNQPQHF.

A remark on this clone: This same CDR3 is encoded by further DNA sequences in the sample. The chain recombines TRBV19 with TRBJ2-1, with a weak D call TRBD1 (6 bases). Looked up from germline, CDR1 is LNHDA and CDR2 is SQIVND (reference sequence). V was pared by 7 bases and J by 5 bases, with 15 bases between. The CDR3 has 14 amino acids. The CDR3 spells CASKPGQVNNEQFF. In nucleotides, the CDR3 is TGTGCCAGTAAACCGGGACAAGTAAACAATGAGCAGTTCTTC.

This chain connects TRBV5-4 to TRBJ2-7; perhaps TRBD2 as D (7 bases). The CDR3 contains 13 residues. The V gene lost 0 bases and the J gene lost 6 bases, with 10 bases spanning the gap. Germline loops: CDR1 SGHNT, CDR2 YYREEE (reference sequence). The CDR3 sequence is CASSLEGGGEQYF. The CDR3 DNA sequence: TGTGCCAGCAGCTTGGAGGGGGGGGGCGAGCAGTACTTC.

The CDR3 nucleotides read TGTGCCAGCAGTGAGTGGTATCAGCCCCAGCATTTT. Its protein is CASSEWYQPQHF. The chain employs TRBV6-1 and TRBJ1-5, with no clear D. Trimming removed 3 bases from V and 5 bases from J, with 5 bases in between. The germline V gene has CDR1 MNHNS and CDR2 SASEGT. This CDR3 contains 12 residues.

The chain joins TRBV9 to TRBJ2-3, with D possibly being TRBD2 (6 bases). This CDR3 contains 15 residues. Trimming removed 1 base from V and 8 bases from J, with 17 bases in between. Germline V gene lookup returns CDR1 SGDLS and CDR2 YYNGEE. In nucleotides, the CDR3 is TGTGCCAGCAGCGTATTAGCGGCCGCCGGAGGTACGCAGTATTTT. It translates to CASSVLAAAGGTQYF.

This clone appeared a single time. The chain couples TRBV7-9 to TRBJ2-2; perhaps D is TRBD1 or TRBD2 (5 bases each). Trimming shortened V by 1 base and J by 6 bases, and 18 bases separated the two germline ends. The CDR3 extends over 17 amino acids. From germline, CDR1 is SEHNR and CDR2 FQNEAQ (reference sequence). The CDR3 nucleotides read TGTGCCAGCAGCTTAGGTTACCCGGGACCTACAGCCGGGGAGCTGTTTTTT. Translating gives CASSLGYPGPTAGELFF.

The chain combines TRBV5-6 with TRBJ2-5, with 7 positions matching TRBD1. The CDR3 extends over 15 amino acids. Per the germline V gene, CDR1 is SGHDT and CDR2 is YYEEEE. Trimming removed 2 bases from V and 4 bases from J; junction bases left unmatched: 8. CDR3 sequence reads: CASSFPRTGTETQYF. The CDR3 nucleotides are TGTGCCAGCAGCTTCCCCCGGACAGGTACAGAGACCCAGTACTTC.

The chain joins TRBV7-9 to TRBJ1-1; tentatively, D is TRBD1 (6 bases). Germline V gives CDR1 SEHNR, CDR2 FQNEAQ (reference sequence). Trimming left V 10 bases short and J 1 base short, with 19 bases between. The CDR3 loop spans 15 amino acids. Here the CDR3 reads CATTPYRVGNTEAFF. CDR3 coding DNA: TGTGCCACTACCCCTTACAGGGTGGGGAACACTGAAGCTTTCTTT.

The chain employs TRBV7-9 and TRBJ2-1, with D uncertain. The length of the CDR3 is 17 residues. Trimming shortened V by 1 base and J by 3 bases, and 16 bases separated the two germline ends. CDR1 and CDR2 from the germline V gene are SEHNR and FQNEAQ (reference sequence). The CDR3 sequence is CASSLDAEPGGYNEQFF. The CDR3 coding sequence is TGTGCCAGCAGCTTAGATGCAGAACCGGGTGGCTACAATGAGCAGTTCTTC.

V gene TRBV6-1 combines with J gene TRBJ1-2; D gene unclear. V shed 6 bases and J shed 3 bases, with 11 bases lying between them. This CDR3 spans 13 amino acids. In germline, CDR1 is MNHNS, CDR2 SASEGT. CDR3 in DNA: TGTGCCAGCAGAGAGAGTCCTTACTATGGCTACACCTTC. Translation: CASRESPYYGYTF.

The chain recombines TRBV4-3 with TRBJ2-3; 9 positions match TRBD1. Germline V gives CDR1 LGHNA, CDR2 YSLEER. The CDR3 is made up of 13 amino acids. V dropped 0 bases and J dropped 14; count of bases not matched to a gene: 6. The CDR3, as DNA: TGCGCCAGCAGCCAAGATAGGGGGACAGGGCCGTATTTT. Translating it yields CASSQDRGTGPYF.

The chain couples TRBV7-9 to TRBJ1-1; possibly TRBD1 for D (5 bases). Germline V lookup: CDR1 SEHNR, CDR2 FQNEAQ (reference sequence). V was shortened by 5 bases and J by 11 bases, with 6 bases between the two germline ends. This CDR3 has 9 residues. CDR3 in DNA: TGTGCCAGCAGCCCAGGGGCTTTCTTT. Its protein product is CASSPGAFF.

The chain combines TRBV6-1 with TRBJ1-6, with D possibly being TRBD1 (6 bases). Germline lookup yields CDR1 MNHNS and CDR2 SASEGT. The CDR3 spans 14 residues. The V end lost 7 bases, the J end lost 7 bases, and 14 bases lay between the germline ends. CDR3 DNA sequence: TGTGCCAGCACAGCAGGGGTGAGAAATTCACCCCTCCACTTT. Protein sequence: CASTAGVRNSPLHF.

The V and J genes are TRBV12-5 and TRBJ1-2; the D gene is possibly TRBD1 (6 bases). The CDR3 runs to 12 residues. Germline V gene data show CDR1 as LGHNT and CDR2 as FRNRAP. V was trimmed by 6 bases and J by 4 bases, leaving 9 bases between them. In nucleotides, the CDR3 is TGTGCTAGTGGGGACAGCCCCTATGGCTACACCTTC. Its protein product is CASGDSPYGYTF.